Listed below are T cell receptor beta chains from one sample, sequenced in a study of cytomegalovirus exposure and HLA in healthy donors. Generated by immunoSEQ multiplex PCR, the TCRdb table keeps only in-frame clones and is missing some. The repertoire holds about 210,000 clones, with over 70% as singletons. The material sequenced was PBMCs. The source of these receptors is a man in his forties or fifties in good health and CMV-seropositive. Each CDR3 is given with its conserved first and last residue. Fields, in order: J gene, V gene, clone size, D gene, CDR3 protein, CDR3 DNA. The D gene is left open where the match is weak. For some rows the clone size is stated as once, few or many, or as a class when expanded; others skip it.

j_call: TRBJ1-2; v_call: TRBV5-1; clone_size: .; d_call: .; cdr3_aa: CASSPGQPNYGYTF; cdr3_nt: TGCGCCAGCAGTCCCGGACAGCCTAACTATGGCTACACCTTC
j_call: TRBJ2-3; v_call: TRBV6-4; clone_size: .; d_call: TRBD2; cdr3_aa: CASSDSGLAGVKDTQYF; cdr3_nt: TGTGCCAGCAGTGACTCGGGGCTAGCGGGAGTGAAGGATACGCAGTATTTT
j_call: TRBJ2-1; v_call: TRBV7-4; clone_size: few; d_call: .; cdr3_aa: CANHRDRGGGSGRAGRYNEQFF; cdr3_nt: TGTGCCAACCACCGGGACAGGGGTGGGGGTAGCGGGAGGGCTGGCAGGTACAATGAGCAGTTCTTC
j_call: TRBJ2-7; v_call: TRBV6-5; clone_size: .; d_call: .; cdr3_aa: CASSYSNSYEQYF; cdr3_nt: TGTGCCAGCAGTTACTCGAACAGCTACGAGCAGTACTTC
j_call: TRBJ1-5; v_call: TRBV7-8; clone_size: .; d_call: TRBD1; cdr3_aa: CASRQNPGTGLAQPQHF; cdr3_nt: TGTGCCAGCAGACAAAATCCCGGGACAGGGTTGGCTCAGCCCCAGCATTTT
j_call: TRBJ2-7; v_call: TRBV19; clone_size: .; d_call: .; cdr3_aa: CASSILAGEAYEQYF; cdr3_nt: TGTGCCAGTAGTATACTGGCAGGCGAAGCCTACGAGCAGTACTTC
j_call: TRBJ1-6; v_call: TRBV5-1; clone_size: .; d_call: .; cdr3_aa: CASSLRTSDADSPLHF; cdr3_nt: TGCGCCAGCAGCTTAAGAACAAGTGATGCGGATTCACCCCTCCACTTT
j_call: TRBJ2-7; v_call: TRBV5-1; clone_size: .; d_call: .; cdr3_aa: CASSLYSSLNEQYF; cdr3_nt: TGCGCCAGCAGCTTGTATTCTAGCTTGAACGAGCAGTACTTC
j_call: TRBJ2-1; v_call: TRBV7-6; clone_size: .; d_call: .; cdr3_aa: CASSLDITSYNEQFF; cdr3_nt: TGTGCCAGCAGCTTAGACATCACCTCCTACAATGAGCAGTTCTTC
j_call: TRBJ2-1; v_call: TRBV9; clone_size: .; d_call: TRBD2; cdr3_aa: CASSVASGLASSSYNEQFF; cdr3_nt: TGTGCCAGCAGCGTAGCATCGGGACTAGCGTCTAGCTCCTACAATGAGCAGTTCTTC
j_call: TRBJ2-3; v_call: TRBV5-1; clone_size: few; d_call: .; cdr3_aa: CASSLDGPVTDTQYF; cdr3_nt: TGCGCCAGCAGCTTGGATGGGCCGGTCACAGATACGCAGTATTTT
j_call: TRBJ2-7; v_call: TRBV5-4; clone_size: .; d_call: .; cdr3_aa: CASSPLGGLPYEQYF; cdr3_nt: TGTGCCAGCAGCCCGTTGGGGGGGCTTCCCTACGAGCAGTACTTC
j_call: TRBJ1-1; v_call: TRBV28; clone_size: .; d_call: .; cdr3_aa: CASKGIWGTEAFF; cdr3_nt: TGTGCCAGCAAGGGGATTTGGGGTACTGAAGCTTTCTTT